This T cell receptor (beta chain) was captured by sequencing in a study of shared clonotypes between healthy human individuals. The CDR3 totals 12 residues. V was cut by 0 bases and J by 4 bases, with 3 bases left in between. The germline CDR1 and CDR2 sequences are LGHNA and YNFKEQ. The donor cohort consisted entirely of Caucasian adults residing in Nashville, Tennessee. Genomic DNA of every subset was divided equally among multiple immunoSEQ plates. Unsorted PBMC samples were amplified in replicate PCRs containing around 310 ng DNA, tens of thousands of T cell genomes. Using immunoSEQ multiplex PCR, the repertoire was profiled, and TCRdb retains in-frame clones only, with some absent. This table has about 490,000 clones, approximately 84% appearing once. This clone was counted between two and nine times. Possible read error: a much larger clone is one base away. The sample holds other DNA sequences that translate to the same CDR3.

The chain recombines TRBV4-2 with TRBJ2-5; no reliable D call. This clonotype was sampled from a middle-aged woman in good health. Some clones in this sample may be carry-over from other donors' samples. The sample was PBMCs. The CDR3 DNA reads TGTGCCAGCAGCCAAGATAGAGAGACCCAGTACTTC. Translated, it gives CASSQDRETQYF.